The 14 T cell receptor beta chains below come from one sample, sequenced in a study of cytomegalovirus exposure and HLA in healthy donors. Researchers ran the PCR with 60 Vbeta and 13 Jbeta primers. Generated by immunoSEQ multiplex PCR, the TCRdb table keeps only in-frame clones and is missing some. The sample contains tens of thousands of clones, 75% of which appear only once. Sequencing was done on a sample of PBMCs. The receptor source for this set is a man aged 55 to 70 in good health and CMV-seropositive.

This chain uses TRBV10-3 with TRBJ2-5; TRBD1 matches 8 bases. The germline V gene has CDR1 ENHRY and CDR2 SYGVKD. The CDR3 covers 15 residues. The J segment lost 2 bases and the V segment lost 3 bases, leaving 5 bases of the junction unmatched. CDR3 nucleotides: TGTGCCATCAGTGACCCAAACAGGGGGCAAGAGACCCAGTACTTC. Its protein is CAISDPNRGQETQYF.

V and J are TRBV5-1 and TRBJ1-2, with D possibly matching TRBD1 (5 bases). The germline CDR1 and CDR2 sequences are SGHRS and YFSETQ. V lost 1 base, J lost 0 bases, and 16 bases lay in between. The CDR3 contains 17 residues. The CDR3 DNA follows: TGCGCCAGCAGCTTGAAAGTACAGGCCTCTGCTAACTATGGCTACACCTTC. As protein: CASSLKVQASANYGYTF.

This chain uses TRBV19 with TRBJ2-2; 7 nucleotides match TRBD2. Germline CDR1 and CDR2: LNHDA and SQIVND (reference sequence). CDR3 length equals 16 residues. Unmatched junction bases numbered 13, after V lost 7 bases and J lost 5 bases. The CDR3 sequence is CASTPRGGRRTGELFF. The DNA of the CDR3 is TGTGCCAGTACCCCTCGCGGGGGACGAAGGACCGGGGAGCTGTTTTTT.

The chain couples TRBV21-1 to TRBJ2-3; TRBD2, as called in the table, went unchecked against the DNA. TRBV21-1 is classified as a pseudogene. The length of the CDR3 is 16 residues. The CDR3 DNA reads as TGTGCCAGCAGCAAAGATGGGGAGACGGGGGCAGATACGCAGTATTTT. Protein sequence: CASSKDGETGADTQYF.

CDR3 DNA sequence: TGTGCCAGCTCTCGGGACAGAGCCAATTCACCCCTCCACTTT. This sequence encodes CASSRDRANSPLHF. This chain links TRBV18 with TRBJ1-6; 7 bases map to TRBD1. V lost 6 bases and J lost 7; bases outside the gene matches: 6. The CDR3 contains 14 residues. CDR1 and CDR2 (germline): KGHSH, LQKENI. The full variable domain, with the rest looked up from reference TRBV18 and TRBJ1-6, is NAGVMQNPRHLVRRRGQEARLRCSPMKGHSHVYWYRQLPEEGLKFMVYLQKENIIDESGMPKERFSAEFPKEGPSILRIQQVVRGDSAAYFCASSRDRANSPLHFGNGTRLTVT.

The V call is TRBV4-2, the J call TRBJ2-3, with TRBD2 identical over 12 bases. J gave up 6 bases and V 0 bases, and 16 bases lay outside the gene matches. Germline V CDR1 and CDR2: LGHNA, YNFKEQ. The CDR3 has 20 amino acids. CDR3 sequence (DNA): TGTGCCAGCAGCCAAGATGCAACTAGCGGGAGGACGATCCCTGGGGATACGCAGTATTTT. Translation gives CASSQDATSGRTIPGDTQYF.

This chain links TRBV19 with TRBJ1-1; D uncertain. The CDR3 loop spans 14 amino acids. CDR1 is LNHDA, CDR2 SQIVND, per germline (reference sequence). Trimming cost V 3 bases and J 1 base, with 9 bases left between them. CDR3: CASSMNTGNTEAFF. Here the CDR3 DNA reads TGTGCCAGTAGTATGAATACCGGGAACACTGAAGCTTTCTTT.

The V call is TRBV4-1, the J call TRBJ1-5; D perhaps matches TRBD1 (6 bases). The CDR3 is 17 residues long. The germline gives CDR1 MGHRA, CDR2 YSYEKL. Trimming removed 5 bases at V and 4 bases at J, with 21 bases between. CDR3 protein: CASSGAPLGQLNQPQHF. The CDR3 region has the DNA TGCGCCAGCAGCGGAGCCCCTCTAGGACAGTTAAATCAGCCCCAGCATTTT.

This clone was seen a handful of times. The chain employs TRBV6-1 and TRBJ2-7, with D tentatively TRBD1 (5 bases). The V and J ends lost 3 bases and 3 bases respectively, with 15 bases between them. The CDR3 is 15 residues long. Germline CDR1 reads MNHNS; CDR2 reads SASEGT. Here the CDR3 DNA reads TGTGCCAGCAGTGAGACGGATACAGGCCTCTACGAGCAGTACTTC. It yields the protein CASSETDTGLYEQYF.

This clone was picked up one time. A much larger clone sits a single nucleotide away, making a read error possible. The rearrangement links TRBV6-6 to TRBJ2-3; D remains unclear. Trimming took 6 bases from V and 2 from J, leaving 6 bases between them. Germline V lookup: CDR1 MNHNY, CDR2 SVGAGI (reference sequence). The CDR3 has 12 residues. The CDR3 here is CASSSLTDTQYF. DNA for the CDR3: TGTGCCAGCAGCTCTCTCACAGATACGCAGTATTTT.

The chain recombines TRBV11-2 with TRBJ2-7; D may be TRBD2 (6 bases). Germline lookup yields CDR1 SGHAT and CDR2 FQNNGV. CDR3 length equals 16 residues. Trimming left V 1 base short and J 3 bases short, with 16 bases between. CDR3: CASSLAVAVGLYEQYF. Written as DNA, the CDR3 is TGTGCCAGCAGCTTAGCGGTAGCGGTTGGTCTCTACGAGCAGTACTTC.

The chain recombines TRBV19 with TRBJ1-2; 9 bases align to TRBD1. The trim removed 3 bases at V and 1 base at J, leaving 9 bases unmatched. The CDR3 loop spans 17 amino acids. The germline V gene has CDR1 LNHDA and CDR2 SQIVND (reference sequence). The CDR3 here is CASSITPTGGLNYGYTF. DNA of the CDR3: TGTGCCAGTAGTATCACCCCGACAGGGGGGCTTAACTATGGCTACACCTTC.

J is TRBJ2-7 and V is TRBV10-3, with D possibly TRBD1 on 6 matching bases. The V gene's germline CDR1 is ENHRY and CDR2 SYGVKD. Trimming took 9 bases from V and 2 from J, leaving 17 bases between them. This CDR3 region has 14 residues. The CDR3 region has the DNA TGTGCCATGGGCACAGGGCAGGTAACCTACGAGCAGTACTTC. This translates into CAMGTGQVTYEQYF.

The chain recombines TRBV29-1 with TRBJ2-7, with D hard to call. The CDR3 runs 14 residues. Germline V gene data show CDR1 as SQVTM and CDR2 as ANQGSEA. The ends were cut back, 1 base at V and 0 bases at J, with 10 bases in the middle. Here the CDR3 DNA reads TGCAGCGTTGAAGCCGGCGACTCCTCCTACGAGCAGTACTTC. Protein product: CSVEAGDSSYEQYF.